The next 18 T cell receptor beta chains were all read from a single sample in a study of T cell responses to AZD1222 COVID-19 vaccine. Sequencing was performed with immunoSEQ multiplex PCR; in TCRdb, only in-frame clones are kept and a portion is missing. The data show approximately 140,000 clones, with roughly 92% seen just once and 0.85% to 1.3% held by the top ten. The input for sequencing was peripheral blood, taken 28 days after the second AZD1222 dose. The origin of the receptors is an adult who received the AZD1222 COVID-19 vaccine.

The chain carries TRBV15 and TRBJ2-1, with D tentatively TRBD1 (5 bases). The CDR3 length is 14 residues. V was shortened by 1 base and J by 8 bases, with 12 bases between the two germline ends. Germline V lookup: CDR1 LNHNV, CDR2 YYDKDF (reference sequence). The CDR3 spells CATSRGQGVDEQFF. The DNA of the CDR3 is TGTGCCACCAGCAGAGGGCAGGGCGTCGATGAGCAGTTCTTC.

This chain uses TRBV15 with TRBJ2-5; D tentatively fits TRBD1 or TRBD2 (5 bases each). Trimming removed 0 bases at V and 4 bases at J, with 18 bases between. Germline V gives CDR1 LNHNV, CDR2 YYDKDF (reference sequence). CDR3 length: 17 residues. The CDR3 reads CATSRDEPGRGAETQYF. The CDR3 DNA reads as TGTGCCACCAGCAGAGATGAGCCGGGGCGAGGGGCAGAGACCCAGTACTTC.

The gene calls are TRBV19 and TRBJ2-3; D gene uncertain. Between the trimmed V and J ends, which lost 1 base and 2 bases, there was a span of 4 bases. The CDR3 consists of 13 residues. The germline gives CDR1 LNHDA, CDR2 SQIVND (reference sequence). The CDR3 bases are TGTGCCAGTAGTATAGGCCTCACAGATACGCAGTATTTT. The encoded protein is CASSIGLTDTQYF.

The chain employs TRBV5-6 and TRBJ1-1; 8 bases fit TRBD1. The CDR3 is made up of 16 amino acids. V dropped 0 bases and J dropped 5; count of bases not matched to a gene: 9. Germline values: CDR1 SGHDT, CDR2 YYEEEE. The CDR3 nucleotides are TGTGCCAGCAGCTTGGGGGACGGCAGGGGGCGAACTGAAGCTTTCTTT. It is translated as CASSLGDGRGRTEAFF.

This clone was recorded only once. This CDR3 is also generated by other DNA sequences in the sample. The rearrangement links TRBV27 to TRBJ1-1, with D possibly matching TRBD1 (6 bases). The CDR3 is made up of 14 amino acids. Germline lookup yields CDR1 MNHEY and CDR2 SMNVEV (reference sequence). Trimming cost V 6 bases and J 5 bases, with 16 bases left between them. The CDR3 protein is CASSLSGRGTEAFF. CDR3 in DNA: TGTGCCAGCAGCCTTTCAGGGAGGGGGACTGAAGCTTTCTTT.

This clone was observed once. The rearrangement joins TRBV24-1 to TRBJ2-1; TRBD1 matches at 7 bases. The CDR3 runs 13 residues. With V trimmed by 7 bases and J by 7 bases, 6 bases remained unmatched. CDR1 is KGHDR and CDR2 is SFDVKD in the germline V gene. The chain's CDR3 is CATSGTVRNEQFF. The CDR3 coding sequence is TGTGCCACCAGCGGGACAGTTAGAAATGAGCAGTTCTTC.

The sample holds a few counts of this clone. The chain links TRBV6-5 to TRBJ2-1; 8 positions agree with TRBD1. The germline CDR1 and CDR2 sequences are MNHEY and SVGAGI. Trimming took 7 bases from V and 0 from J; bases not matched to a gene: 2. This CDR3 has 14 residues. The CDR3 is CASTGQGSYNEQFF. CDR3 DNA: TGTGCCAGCACCGGACAGGGCTCCTACAATGAGCAGTTCTTC.

V usage is TRBV7-2 and J usage is TRBJ2-1; D gene ambiguous. The CDR3 sequence is 15 residues long. CDR1 and CDR2 (germline): SGHTA, FQGNSA. The V and J ends lost 5 bases and 12 bases respectively, with 23 bases between them. This CDR3 reads CASSPDPTGISAQFF. CDR3 sequence (DNA): TGTGCCAGCAGCCCGGACCCAACTGGGATAAGCGCGCAGTTCTTC.

This rearrangement joins TRBV5-6 to TRBJ2-2; D gene ambiguous. V was cut by 0 bases and J by 4 bases, with 7 bases left in between. The CDR3 runs to 14 residues. Germline V lookup: CDR1 SGHDT, CDR2 YYEEEE. The DNA of the CDR3 is TGTGCCAGCAGCTTGGAGGGAAGCACCGGGGAGCTGTTTTTT. Protein: CASSLEGSTGELFF.

The rearrangement joins TRBV30 to TRBJ2-7; 7 bases fit TRBD1. CDR1 is GTSNPN and CDR2 is SVGIG in the germline V gene (reference sequence). With 4 bases clipped from V and 4 bases from J, the junction kept 7 bases outside the gene matches. There are 13 residues in the CDR3. The CDR3 DNA reads as TGTGCCTGGATCTCCGGGACAGCTTACGAGCAGTACTTC. Encoded protein: CAWISGTAYEQYF.

The V and J genes are TRBV5-4 and TRBJ2-1; 11 positions agree with TRBD2. The ends lost 0 bases at V and 10 bases at J; junction bases unmatched: 12. CDR1 and CDR2 from the germline V gene are SGHNT and YYREEE (reference sequence). This CDR3 has 17 amino acids. The CDR3 bases are TGTGCCAGCAGCTTGGCTAGCGGGGGGCGAAACCCTAGGGAGCAGTTCTTC. This gives the protein CASSLASGGRNPREQFF.

V is TRBV10-3 and J is TRBJ1-1, with a tentative D call TRBD1 (5 bases). CDR1 is ENHRY and CDR2 is SYGVKD in the germline V gene. CDR3 size: 14 residues. V was shortened by 5 bases and J by 6 bases, with 16 bases between the two germline ends. The CDR3 loop reads CAISRYPGPPEAFF. DNA of the CDR3: TGTGCCATCAGTAGGTATCCGGGACCCCCTGAAGCTTTCTTT.

This clone was picked up one time. The chain uses TRBV27 and TRBJ2-7; 7 bases map to TRBD2. After removal of 3 bases from V and 3 bases from J, the junction contained 5 bases not matched to a gene. CDR3 size: 14 residues. Per the germline V gene, CDR1 is MNHEY and CDR2 is SMNVEV (reference sequence). DNA of the CDR3: TGTGCCAGCAGTTTTGCGGGAGATATCTACGAGCAGTACTTC. Translated: CASSFAGDIYEQYF.

V and J are TRBV6-5 and TRBJ2-2, with 10 bases aligning to TRBD2. This CDR3 spans 15 amino acids. Germline values: CDR1 MNHEY, CDR2 SVGAGI. The junction had 5 bases not matched to a gene; V was cut back by 5 bases and J by 5 bases. The CDR3 spells CASSMVAGGTGELFF. The CDR3 nucleotides are TGTGCCAGCAGTATGGTAGCGGGAGGTACCGGGGAGCTGTTTTTT.

The chain recombines TRBV24-1 with TRBJ2-1; D might be TRBD1 or TRBD2, each matching 5 bases. The CDR3 is 14 amino acids. Looked up from germline, CDR1 is KGHDR and CDR2 is SFDVKD. V lost 4 bases, J lost 5 bases, and 11 bases lay in between. In DNA, the CDR3 is TGTGCCACCAGTGACCCGGGACGCAACAATGAGCAGTTCTTC. Its translation is CATSDPGRNNEQFF.

This chain uses TRBV5-6 with TRBJ2-6, with D perhaps TRBD1 (5 bases). The germline CDR1 and CDR2 sequences are SGHDT and YYEEEE. Trimming shortened V by 0 bases and J by 1 base, and 11 bases separated the two germline ends. The CDR3 consists of 17 residues. CDR3 residues: CASSLVPGPSGANVLTF. In nucleotides, the CDR3 is TGTGCCAGCAGCTTGGTCCCAGGGCCGTCTGGGGCCAACGTCCTGACTTTC.

This clone was observed a single time. The DNA of the CDR3 is TGCGCCAGCAGCCAAGATTGGGGGTCTTTAGGGCGCGAGCAGTACTTC. Protein: CASSQDWGSLGREQYF. This rearrangement joins TRBV4-3 to TRBJ2-7; either TRBD1 or TRBD2 may fit D (5 bases each). CDR3 length equals 16 residues. V gave up 0 bases and J gave up 6 bases, with 18 bases separating them. The V gene's germline CDR1 is LGHNA and CDR2 YSLEER.

The CDR3, as DNA: TGTGCCAGCAGCAGGGGACAGACGGCCACCGGGGAGCTGTTTTTT. This sequence encodes CASSRGQTATGELFF. The chain uses TRBV6-5 and TRBJ2-2; 7 nucleotides match TRBD1. Germline values: CDR1 MNHEY, CDR2 SVGAGI. This CDR3 has 15 amino acids. The V and J ends lost 6 bases and 4 bases, in that order; junction bases with no gene match: 8.